This T cell receptor beta chain is from a study of control samples from healthy donors and cancer patients. The table came from immunoSEQ multiplex PCR; TCRdb's copy has only in-frame clones and leaves some out. The sample has 65,000 to 80,000 clones, 70% to 90% seen once. This CDR3 comprises 16 residues. Germline V gene data show CDR1 as SGHRS and CDR2 as YFSETQ. J gave up 0 bases and V 4 bases, and 6 bases lay outside the gene matches. This chain connects TRBV5-1 to TRBJ2-3; 9 nucleotides line up with TRBD2. What was sequenced was PBMCs. The sequence derives from an older woman with head and neck cancer. This CDR3 is CASSATTSGSTDTQYF. DNA for the CDR3: TGCGCCAGCAGCGCCACGACTAGCGGAAGCACAGATACGCAGTATTTT.